This section outlines one T cell receptor (beta chain) sequence together with its context. The specificity of this receptor is unknown. Base quality data are lacking; no much larger clone is found one base away. These data are taken from a study of blood T cell repertoires in COVID-19 (TCRdb year 2020). With regard to the full study: Samples from collaborators originated in the United States, Italy and Spain and spanned both the acute and convalescent phases of COVID-19. The material from the prospective study consisted of cDNA or gDNA derived from T cells, B-cell-depleted T cells, or PBMCs. Subjects who had been exposed to COVID-19, were actively infected with it, or had recovered from it provided the deeply sampled blood TCRbeta repertoires that made up the dataset. The repertoires were released in a freely available public database intended as a resource for research on the immune response to SARS-CoV-2. The samples were drawn from two sources: the first 160 participants of the ongoing ImmuneRACE study, and 1,000 to 1,500 subjects contributed by 6 global collaborators. A de-identified subject ID, COVID-19 status, age in years and sex were almost always included in the sample metadata. Where HLA class I and class II types were available, the types were taken from metadata supplied by the sample provider, not from assay-based typing. Study-level results and caveats: The amount of clinical and demographic metadata varied by source and participant and was provided uncurated.

TCRbeta CDR3 regions were amplified from genomic DNA by means of the immunoSEQ Assay, a bias-controlled multiplex PCR. On the study's bioinformatics: The number of nucleated cells in each sample was estimated by amplification of reference gene primers within the assay. To quantify the absolute abundance of each unique TCRbeta CDR3 rearrangement, sequence reads were collapsed and filtered. For each sample, productive Simpson clonality was calculated by taking the square root of Simpson's diversity index across productive rearrangements. Drawn from immuneACCESS, this table holds only the in-frame rearrangements with V and J called that TCRdb kept. Clones are partly lost; checked studies trace under half to an unresolved V gene and leave the rest unexplained. The V and J calls and the clone size are those of that table, but D and trimming were determined from the DNA. The sample contains approximately 280,000 clones, approximately 83% of them found a single time. The ten largest clones take up roughly 2.1% of the sample.

Another Seattle source contributed samples from volunteer blood donors who had recovered from COVID-19. The collaborating institutions used their own protocols to collect whole blood in K2EDTA tubes. Collaborator samples were shipped for TCRbeta analysis as frozen whole blood, isolated PBMCs, or DNA extracted from either sample type. This sequence originates from a woman aged 25-40 years who had recovered from COVID-19. Material for sequencing was peripheral blood.

The DNA sequence is TGTGCCAGCAGCCACAGGGGGCTTGAAGAGACCCAGTACTTC. This sequence encodes CASSHRGLEETQYF. This chain joins TRBV28 to TRBJ2-5; 9 junctional bases match TRBD1. The CDR3 starts with the cysteine, ends with the phenylalanine, and has 14 residues. The entry retains the CDR3 DNA only, 42 bases that are in frame from base 1. V is trimmed back by 6 bases and J by 3 bases, and the junction contains 5 bases that no gene match accounts for. CDR1 and CDR2, looked up from the germline V gene, are MDHEN and SYDVKM.